One sample yielded the 19 T cell receptor beta chains listed below, sequenced in a study of blood T cell repertoires in COVID-19 (TCRdb year 2020). The protocol used for the library was the immunoSEQ multiplex PCR assay. TCRdb re-hosts the immuneACCESS table, in-frame sequences only. Its copies lack some clones; in the studies checked, an unresolved V gene accounts for under half of them, and the cause for the rest is not known. The sample has some 360,000 clones on record, about nine tenths of them singletons. 0.95% to 1.1% of the sample rests with the top ten. The sequencing sample was made of PBMCs or T cells enriched from blood (not recorded which). These receptors were obtained from a woman in her twenties or thirties who had been exposed to COVID-19.

The chain uses TRBV28 and TRBJ1-1; a possible D gene is TRBD1 (5 bases). The germline V gene has CDR1 MDHEN and CDR2 SYDVKM. The CDR3 sequence is 14 residues long. V lost 7 bases to trimming and J lost 9 bases, with 21 bases between them. The CDR3 sequence is CASTSYRGGVQAFF. CDR3 DNA sequence: TGTGCCAGCACCTCTTATCGAGGAGGGGTTCAAGCTTTCTTT.

The V gene is TRBV21-1, the J gene TRBJ2-7; TRBD2, as called in the table, went unchecked against the DNA. TRBV21-1 is listed as a pseudogene. CDR3 length equals 15 residues. The CDR3 sequence: CASSLRGAGGDEQYF. For the CDR3, the DNA is TGTGCCAGCAGCCTCAGGGGAGCGGGGGGCGACGAGCAGTACTTC.

The chain uses TRBV10-1 and TRBJ2-5, with 7 bases that match TRBD2. There are 18 residues in the CDR3. CDR1 and CDR2 from the germline V gene are WNHNN and SYGVQD (reference sequence). Trimming took 0 bases from V and 3 from J; bases not matched to a gene: 13. CDR3 protein: CASSESPYTAGSKETQYF. The CDR3 DNA sequence: TGCGCCAGCAGTGAGTCGCCCTATACAGCGGGGTCAAAAGAGACCCAGTACTTC.

The CDR3 sequence is CASSPWTGGSWQPQHF. The CDR3 DNA sequence: TGTGCCAGCAGTCCCTGGACAGGAGGATCGTGGCAGCCCCAGCATTTT. V and J are TRBV28 and TRBJ1-5, with TRBD1 matching over 7 bases. The CDR3 sequence is 16 residues long. Germline V gives CDR1 MDHEN, CDR2 SYDVKM. Losses at the gene ends were 5 bases for V and 7 bases for J; bases not matched to a gene: 14.

The rearrangement joins TRBV24-1 to TRBJ2-7; TRBD1 matches at 9 bases. The CDR3 contains 15 residues. The junction had 8 bases not matched to a gene; V was cut back by 3 bases and J by 6 bases. The V gene's germline CDR1 is KGHDR and CDR2 SFDVKD. The CDR3, as DNA: TGTGCCACCAGTGATCCAAGGACAGGGGTCGTCGAGCAGTACTTC. It specifies CATSDPRTGVVEQYF.

This chain links TRBV15 with TRBJ2-1; no reliable D call. This CDR3 comprises 14 residues. Germline assignment: CDR1 LNHNV and CDR2 YYDKDF (reference sequence). V gave up 0 bases and J gave up 5 bases, with 8 bases separating them. CDR3 sequence: CATSRDLEHNEQFF. DNA for the CDR3: TGTGCCACCAGCAGAGATCTCGAGCACAATGAGCAGTTCTTC.

The gene calls are TRBV30 and TRBJ2-7, with D perhaps matching TRBD1 (6 bases). The germline gives CDR1 GTSNPN, CDR2 SVGIG (reference sequence). The CDR3 extends over 14 amino acids. With 4 bases removed from V and 2 bases from J, the gap between germline ends came to 15 bases. CDR3 sequence: CAWNFGQGTYEQYF. The CDR3 nucleotides read TGTGCCTGGAATTTTGGGCAGGGGACCTACGAGCAGTACTTC.

The chain has TRBV6-5 and TRBJ1-1, with D uncertain. The CDR3 consists of 14 residues. CDR1 is MNHEY and CDR2 is SVGAGI in the germline V gene. The germline V and J ends were trimmed by 6 bases and 4 bases, with 15 bases remaining between them. CDR3 residues: CASRSKLLVTEAFF. CDR3 sequence (DNA): TGTGCCAGCAGGAGCAAACTCCTCGTCACTGAAGCTTTCTTT.

This clone was seen a single time. The chain combines TRBV12-3 or TRBV12-4 with TRBJ2-7; D gene unclear. CDR3 length: 12 amino acids. V shed 6 bases and J shed 2 bases, with 8 bases lying between them. The CDR3 bases are TGTGCCAGCAGCCGACTGACCTACGAGCAGTACTTC. This codes for CASSRLTYEQYF.

The rearrangement uses TRBV6-2 or TRBV6-3 and TRBJ2-2; 13 bases fit TRBD2. The CDR3 totals 15 residues. The V segment lost 5 bases and the J segment 8 bases; nucleotides outside the gene matches: 5. Looked up from germline, CDR1 is MNHEY and CDR2 is SVGEGT. This CDR3 reads CASSTGLAGVGELFF. The CDR3 nucleotides read TGTGCCAGCAGTACCGGACTAGCGGGAGTTGGGGAGCTGTTTTTT.

The chain uses TRBV19 and TRBJ2-1; TRBD2 aligns across 11 bases. CDR3 size: 15 residues. Per germline, CDR1 LNHDA and CDR2 SQIVND (reference sequence). The trim removed 3 bases at V and 5 bases at J, leaving 3 bases unmatched. Here the CDR3 reads CASSILAGGHNEQFF. As DNA, the CDR3 is TGTGCCAGTAGTATCTTAGCGGGAGGGCACAATGAGCAGTTCTTC.

The gene calls are TRBV7-8 and TRBJ1-1, with TRBD1 matching over 9 bases. The germline V gene encodes CDR1 SGHVS and CDR2 FQNEAQ. The CDR3 length is 17 residues. With V trimmed by 0 bases and J by 0 bases, 5 bases remained unmatched. CDR3 nucleotide sequence: TGTGCCAGCAGCTTAGCGTCGGGGACAGGGATGAACACTGAAGCTTTCTTT. It yields the protein CASSLASGTGMNTEAFF.

The chain links TRBV28 to TRBJ2-7; 9 nucleotides line up with TRBD1. V was pared by 6 bases and J by 2 bases, with 8 bases of the junction left unmatched. The germline gives CDR1 MDHEN, CDR2 SYDVKM. This CDR3 region has 15 residues. The CDR3, as DNA: TGTGCCAGCAGGACGGACAGGGGTCTTCCCTACGAGCAGTACTTC. Amino acids: CASRTDRGLPYEQYF.

The gene calls are TRBV10-1 and TRBJ2-1, with TRBD1 matching over 7 bases. The CDR3 runs 13 residues. V lost 10 bases and J lost 6; bases outside the gene matches: 9. CDR1 WNHNN and CDR2 SYGVQD come from the germline V gene (reference sequence). Here the CDR3 DNA reads TGCGCCACCTCGACAGGGACGGGCAATGAGCAGTTCTTC. This codes for CATSTGTGNEQFF.

This clone has only one observation. The rearrangement uses TRBV2 and TRBJ2-5, with 9 bases identical to TRBD1. CDR1 and CDR2 (germline): SNHLY, FYNNEI. CDR3 length equals 16 residues. Trimming cost V 5 bases and J 3 bases; bases outside gene matches: 10. The CDR3 here is CASSHDRGGYKETQYF. Here the CDR3 DNA reads TGTGCCAGCAGTCATGACAGGGGGGGGTACAAAGAGACCCAGTACTTC.

The chain employs TRBV7-9 and TRBJ2-3; TRBD2 aligns across 7 bases. The CDR3 loop spans 16 amino acids. From germline, CDR1 is SEHNR and CDR2 FQNEAQ (reference sequence). V lost 4 bases and J lost 0; bases outside the gene matches: 7. This chain's CDR3 is CASSSIAGPSTDTQYF. CDR3 DNA sequence: TGTGCCAGCAGCTCAATAGCGGGCCCAAGCACAGATACGCAGTATTTT.

The chain recombines TRBV7-9 with TRBJ2-7; 7 bases match TRBD2. Trimming at V came to 1 base and at J to 5 bases, leaving 5 bases not matched to a gene. The CDR3 runs 14 residues. The V gene's germline CDR1 is SEHNR and CDR2 FQNEAQ (reference sequence). The DNA for the CDR3 is TGTGCCAGCAGCTTAGGTAGCGGGCAAGACGAGCAGTACTTC. This encodes CASSLGSGQDEQYF.

The rearrangement uses TRBV4-2 and TRBJ2-2; weak D call: TRBD1 (5 bases). The ends were cut back, 4 bases at V and 0 bases at J, with 9 bases in the middle. The CDR3 length is 15 residues. Germline V gene lookup returns CDR1 LGHNA and CDR2 YNFKEQ. The CDR3 loop reads CASSPGASNTGELFF. As DNA, the CDR3 is TGTGCCAGCAGCCCTGGGGCCTCGAACACCGGGGAGCTGTTTTTT.

The J gene is TRBJ2-7, the V gene TRBV5-1, with 10 bases that match TRBD2. The J segment lost 4 bases and the V segment lost 4 bases, leaving 8 bases of the junction unmatched. Germline values: CDR1 SGHRS, CDR2 YFSETQ. The CDR3 has 15 residues. CDR3 nucleotide sequence: TGCGCCAGCAGCCCCAGCGGGAGGGCCTTATACGAGCAGTACTTC. Its protein is CASSPSGRALYEQYF.